These 10 T cell receptor beta chains share one sample of origin, sequenced in a study of T cell responses to AZD1222 COVID-19 vaccine. Using immunoSEQ multiplex PCR, the repertoire was profiled, and TCRdb retains in-frame clones only, with some absent. In the table there are 200,000 or so clones, roughly 92% of which are singletons. Sequenced here: peripheral blood, sampled on day 0 of AZD1222 vaccination. The receptors derive from an adult in good health.

This clone showed up just once. The rearrangement joins TRBV6-7 to TRBJ2-1; 12 nucleotides agree with TRBD2. TRBV6-7 is classed as an ORF, of uncertain function. This CDR3 region has 20 residues. V lost 6 bases and J lost 4; bases outside the gene matches: 19. CDR3 protein: CASSLQLAGGSPTQYNEQFF. The DNA for the CDR3 is TGTGCCAGCAGCCTCCAACTAGCGGGGGGCTCTCCGACCCAATACAATGAGCAGTTCTTC.

The chain joins TRBV14 to TRBJ2-7; D not resolved. Trimming pared 0 bases from V and 12 bases from J, leaving 6 bases between. CDR1 and CDR2 from the germline V gene are SGHDN and FVKESK. This CDR3 region has 10 residues. CDR3 residues: CASSQEKVYF. The CDR3 DNA sequence: TGTGCCAGCAGCCAAGAGAAGGTGTACTTC.

The V and J genes are TRBV18 and TRBJ1-1; no clear D. The V end lost 6 bases, the J end lost 5 bases, and 28 bases lay between the germline ends. Germline CDR1 and CDR2: KGHSH and LQKENI. The CDR3 sequence is 18 residues long. The CDR3 bases are TGTGCCAGCTCCCCTTATATGCGTCAGACGGGGTTGGGTACTGAAGCTTTCTTT. It translates to CASSPYMRQTGLGTEAFF. Supplemented by reference TRBV18 and TRBJ1-1, the full variable domain reads NAGVMQNPRHLVRRRGQEARLRCSPMKGHSHVYWYRQLPEEGLKFMVYLQKENIIDESGMPKERFSAEFPKEGPSILRIQQVVRGDSAAYFCASSPYMRQTGLGTEAFFGQGTRLTVV.

The V gene is TRBV7-9, the J gene TRBJ2-3, with D unclear. Trimming removed 10 bases at V and 5 bases at J, with 13 bases between. The CDR3 loop spans 12 amino acids. CDR1 and CDR2 (germline): SEHNR, FQNEAQ (reference sequence). CDR3: CATGLAQDTQYF. CDR3 sequence (DNA): TGTGCCACAGGTCTGGCCCAAGATACGCAGTATTTT.

The rearrangement joins TRBV7-3 to TRBJ2-1; perhaps TRBD2 as D (6 bases). This CDR3 spans 14 amino acids. The germline CDR1 and CDR2 sequences are SGHTA and FQGTGA. V shed 5 bases and J shed 3 bases, with 11 bases lying between them. CDR3 amino acids: CASSKTGVYNEQFF. The CDR3 DNA is TGTGCCAGCAGCAAAACGGGGGTCTACAATGAGCAGTTCTTC.

The chain joins TRBV30 to TRBJ1-2; maybe TRBD1 (5 bases). Germline CDR1 is GTSNPN and CDR2 is SVGIG (reference sequence). The CDR3 sequence is 10 residues long. Trimming pared 5 bases from V and 8 bases from J, leaving 9 bases between. The CDR3 protein is CAWFQGGYTF. The CDR3 nucleotides are TGTGCCTGGTTTCAGGGAGGCTACACCTTC.

The chain combines TRBV5-1 with TRBJ1-1; D ambiguous. The V end lost 0 bases, the J end lost 1 base, and 16 bases lay between the germline ends. The germline V gene encodes CDR1 SGHRS and CDR2 YFSETQ. The CDR3 has 17 residues. The CDR3 region is CASSLAFPARENTEAFF. The CDR3 DNA is TGCGCCAGCAGCTTGGCCTTTCCCGCCCGGGAGAACACTGAAGCTTTCTTT.

CDR3 protein: CAISESTRRREHV. Here the CDR3 DNA reads TGTGCCATCAGTGAGTCGACGAGGAGGAGAGAGCACGTC. V usage is TRBV10-3 and J usage is TRBJ2-7; the D gene is possibly TRBD2 (5 bases). Germline CDR1 reads ENHRY; CDR2 reads SYGVKD. The CDR3 runs 13 residues.

In this sample, this clone turned up once. The chain is built from TRBV12-1 and TRBJ2-2; TRBD2, as called in the table, went unchecked against the DNA. TRBV12-1 is a pseudogene segment. This CDR3 is 18 amino acids long. CDR3 in amino acids: CASSFAARRGRNTGELFF. CDR3 DNA sequence: TGTGCCAGCAGCTTTGCTGCGAGGCGGGGGCGAAACACCGGGGAGCTGTTTTTT.

The chain couples TRBV7-6 to TRBJ2-2; D assignment may be TRBD1 or TRBD2 (5 bases each). CDR1 SGHVS and CDR2 FNYEAQ come from the germline V gene. The CDR3 consists of 16 residues. The V and J ends lost 5 bases and 0 bases respectively, with 13 bases between them. The CDR3 spells CASSPLGTANTGELFF. The CDR3 DNA reads as TGTGCCAGCAGCCCCTTGGGGACGGCGAACACCGGGGAGCTGTTTTTT.